The 22 T cell receptor beta chains below were found in one sample sequenced in a study. Tregs were sorted as CD4+CD25+CD127-/low cells. TCRdb recomputed calls from the 5' RACE reads with MiXCR, one row per CDR3 protein. The sample consists of fewer than 50,000 distinct CDR3 sequences, 22% of them appearing once. Sequencing input: Tregs sorted from a lymph node. The receptor set was obtained from a female donor with breast cancer.

This clonotype was counted ten times or more. This chain joins TRBV6-2 or TRBV6-3 and TRBJ1-5, with D unclear. Germline CDR1 and CDR2: MNHEY and SVGEGT. This CDR3 is 14 amino acids long. V was trimmed by 2 bases and J by 4 bases, leaving 9 bases between them. Here the CDR3 reads CASSYPGGNQPQHF. CDR3 sequence (DNA): TGTGCCAGCAGTTACCCCGGAGGGAATCAGCCCCAGCATTTT.

This clonotype was counted ten times or more. The CDR3 DNA sequence: TGTGCCAGCAGTTACACGGGACTAGCGTACACCGGGGAGCTGTTTTTT. Its translation: CASSYTGLAYTGELFF. This rearrangement joins TRBV6-2 or TRBV6-3 to TRBJ2-2, with TRBD2 matching 10 bases. The J segment lost 3 bases and the V segment lost 2 bases, leaving 3 bases of the junction unmatched. The CDR3 runs to 16 residues. Germline V gene data show CDR1 as MNHEY and CDR2 as SVGEGT.

This clonotype was seen only a few times. V gene TRBV6-5 combines with J gene TRBJ1-2, with no clear D. Germline lookup yields CDR1 MNHEY and CDR2 SVGAGI. This CDR3 region has 13 residues. The V end lost 6 bases, the J end lost 3 bases, and 11 bases lay between the germline ends. The CDR3 DNA sequence: TGTGCCAGCAGCCAAAACCAGTACTATGGCTACACCTTC. This encodes CASSQNQYYGYTF.

Turning to this clonotype: One junction end does not reproduce the germline sequence, and a read error may be involved. V usage is TRBV5-1 and J usage is TRBJ2-7, with 7 bases fitting TRBD2. CDR1 is SGHRS and CDR2 is YFSETQ in the germline V gene. The CDR3 runs to 16 residues. CDR3 sequence reads: CASSLAPAGSTYEQCF. CDR3 bases: TGCGCCAGCAGCTTGGCCCCAGCGGGAAGTACCTACGAGCAGTGCTTC. The whole variable domain, filled in from reference TRBV5-1 and TRBJ2-7, reads KAGVTQTPRYLIKTRGQQVTLSCSPISGHRSVSWYQQTPGQGLQFLFEYFSETQRNKGNFPGRFSGRQFSNSRSEMNVSTLELGDSALYLCASSLAPAGSTYEQCFGPGTRLTVT.

The chain combines TRBV7-9 with TRBJ2-5; D could derive from TRBD1 or TRBD2 (5 bases each). The germline V and J ends were trimmed by 10 bases and 2 bases, with 11 bases remaining between them. The CDR3 is 12 amino acids. Germline V gene lookup returns CDR1 SEHNR and CDR2 FQNEAQ (reference sequence). The CDR3 spells CAITGAQETQYF. CDR3 nucleotide sequence: TGTGCCATCACCGGGGCTCAAGAGACCCAGTACTTC.

This clonotype has just a few counts. The rearrangement links TRBV18 to TRBJ2-7; 9 bases fit TRBD1. The CDR3 has 15 residues. V was pared by 3 bases and J by 4 bases, with 7 bases of the junction left unmatched. CDR1 and CDR2 (germline): KGHSH, LQKENI. CDR3 protein: CASSPFDRGSYEQYF. CDR3 in DNA: TGTGCCAGCTCACCTTTCGACAGGGGGTCTTACGAGCAGTACTTC.

V and J are TRBV19 and TRBJ2-1, with a tentative D call TRBD2 (5 bases). The CDR3 totals 15 residues. Per germline, CDR1 LNHDA and CDR2 SQIVND (reference sequence). Trimming shortened V by 6 bases and J by 0 bases, and 12 bases separated the two germline ends. The CDR3 region is CASSLEGSSYNEQFF. The CDR3 DNA reads as TGTGCCAGTAGCCTCGAGGGAAGCTCCTACAATGAGCAGTTCTTC.

Note on this clonotype: A much larger clone differs by one base, so this may be a read error. The chain combines TRBV6-1 with TRBJ2-1, with TRBD2 matching 11 bases. Looked up from germline, CDR1 is MNHNS and CDR2 is SASEGT. CDR3 length: 13 residues. The CDR3 coding sequence is TGTGCCGGCAGACTAGCGGGGAACAATGAGCAGTTCTTC. Translation gives CAGRLAGNNEQFF.

This clonotype turned up a few times. The rearrangement uses TRBV7-9 and TRBJ2-5; TRBD1 matches at 9 bases. This CDR3 region has 15 residues. V lost 5 bases to trimming and J lost 3 bases; unmatched junction nucleotides: 7. From germline, CDR1 is SEHNR and CDR2 FQNEAQ (reference sequence). This chain's CDR3 is CASSGLGQGKETQYF. The CDR3, as DNA: TGTGCCAGCAGCGGCCTGGGACAGGGTAAAGAGACCCAGTACTTC.

By share of the sample, this clonotype is medium-sized. The chain joins TRBV2 to TRBJ2-3; no clear D gene. Trimming took 4 bases from V and 6 from J, leaving 5 bases between them. The CDR3 sequence is 11 residues long. From germline, CDR1 is SNHLY and CDR2 FYNNEI. The CDR3 sequence: CASSGMDTQYF. CDR3 in DNA: TGTGCCAGCAGTGGTATGGATACGCAGTATTTT.

This clonotype was seen ten or more times. This chain links TRBV6-5 with TRBJ2-1; D uncertain. Trimming took off 6 bases at V and 0 bases at J, with 6 bases between the two ends. The CDR3 is 13 residues long. The germline gives CDR1 MNHEY, CDR2 SVGAGI. As DNA, the CDR3 is TGTGCCAGCAGACTAAGCTCCTACAATGAGCAGTTCTTC. Residues: CASRLSSYNEQFF.

The CDR3 loop is CASTYLTGSGSGIEQFF. The CDR3 bases are TGTGCCAGCACCTACCTTACAGGTAGCGGGAGTGGGATTGAGCAGTTCTTC. This chain links TRBV14 with TRBJ2-1; 9 nucleotides agree with TRBD2. CDR3 size: 17 residues. Germline V lookup: CDR1 SGHDN, CDR2 FVKESK. V trimming: 7 bases; J trimming: 9 bases; junction bases outside the gene matches: 19. The full variable domain, rest sourced from reference TRBV14 and TRBJ2-1, is EAGVTQFPSHSVIEKGQTVTLRCDPISGHDNLYWYRRVMGKEIKFLLHFVKESKQDESGMPNNRFLAERTGGTYSTLKVQPAELEDSGVYFCASTYLTGSGSGIEQFFGPGTRLTVL.

As regards this clonotype: This sequence may be a read error, since a much larger clone differs from it by one base. The rearrangement uses TRBV5-1 and TRBJ2-7; 8 nucleotides align to TRBD1. Germline values: CDR1 SGHRS, CDR2 YFSETQ. The CDR3 is 15 residues long. The CDR3 loop is CARSFLTGGSYEQYF. The CDR3 DNA reads TGCGCCCGCAGCTTCCTTACAGGGGGCTCCTACGAGCAGTACTTC.

Concerning this clonotype: Possible read error: a much larger clone is one base away. The chain employs TRBV4-1 and TRBJ2-7; D remains unclear. The CDR3 spans 14 residues. From germline, CDR1 is MGHRA and CDR2 YSYEKL. This CDR3 is CTSSQEVRAGEQYF. For the CDR3, the DNA is TGCACCAGCAGCCAAGAAGTACGGGCTGGAGAGCAGTACTTC.

This clonotype was recorded a few times. This chain uses TRBV7-2 with TRBJ1-5; D gene ambiguous. This CDR3 is built from 13 residues. From germline, CDR1 is SGHTA and CDR2 FQGNSA. With 1 base removed from V and 4 bases from J, the gap between germline ends came to 5 bases. CDR3 DNA sequence: TGTGCCAGCAGCTTAGATACAAATCAGCCCCAGCATTTT. Its translation: CASSLDTNQPQHF.

This clonotype was observed many times. The chain recombines TRBV20-1 with TRBJ1-4; tentatively, D is TRBD1 (6 bases). CDR1 is DFQATT and CDR2 is SNEGSKA in the germline V gene (reference sequence). The V end was cut by 2 bases, the J end by 4 bases, with 14 bases between. This CDR3 has 15 residues. In nucleotides, the CDR3 is TGCAGTGCTAGACCGCATCAGGGGCTTAATGAAAAACTGTTTTTT. Translation gives CSARPHQGLNEKLFF.

This chain links TRBV6-5 with TRBJ2-1; D is unresolved. This CDR3 has 16 amino acids. Per germline, CDR1 MNHEY and CDR2 SVGAGI. The ends were cut back, 6 bases at V and 3 bases at J, with 18 bases in the middle. The CDR3 nucleotides read TGTGCCAGCAGCGTAAGGTTATCAGGTGGCTACAATGAGCAGTTCTTC. This sequence encodes CASSVRLSGGYNEQFF.

This clonotype was seen many times. The gene calls are TRBV9 and TRBJ1-1; 8 bases match TRBD1. CDR3 length: 13 residues. Germline CDR1 reads SGDLS; CDR2 reads YYNGEE. Losses at the gene ends were 4 bases for V and 7 bases for J; bases not matched to a gene: 6. The CDR3 here is CASSRGTGGEAFF. CDR3 in DNA: TGTGCCAGCAGCAGGGGGACAGGCGGTGAAGCTTTCTTT.

The rearrangement links TRBV29-1 to TRBJ1-2, with D maybe TRBD1 (6 bases). Trimming shortened V by 6 bases and J by 6 bases, and 14 bases separated the two germline ends. This CDR3 region has 12 residues. Germline CDR1 and CDR2: SQVTM and ANQGSEA. The CDR3 reads CSVATGGDGYTF. The CDR3 DNA sequence: TGCAGCGTAGCTACGGGGGGCGATGGCTACACCTTC.

This chain joins TRBV4-1 and TRBJ2-7; 8 nucleotides line up with TRBD1. Per germline, CDR1 MGHRA and CDR2 YSYEKL. CDR3 length: 16 residues. V dropped 4 bases and J dropped 2; count of bases not matched to a gene: 10. CDR3 bases: TGCGCCAGCAGCCCAGATCCAGGGGGCGCCGCCTACGAGCAGTACTTC. Translation: CASSPDPGGAAYEQYF.

Concerning this clonotype: This could be a read error, since a much larger clone is one nucleotide away. The chain has TRBV7-9 and TRBJ1-4; a weak D match, TRBD1 (5 bases). Germline values: CDR1 SEHNR, CDR2 FQNEAQ (reference sequence). CDR3 length: 13 amino acids. The DNA of the CDR3 is TGTGCCAGCAGAGGGGTGACTAATGAAAAACCGTTTTTT. As protein: CASRGVTNEKPFF.

This clonotype was seen a handful of times. The rearrangement uses TRBV28 and TRBJ2-7; no definite D call. The CDR3 is made up of 14 amino acids. Per the germline V gene, CDR1 is MDHEN and CDR2 is SYDVKM. V was cut by 4 bases and J by 2 bases, with 12 bases left in between. CDR3 sequence reads: CASSSLGYAYEQYF. DNA for the CDR3: TGTGCCAGCAGTTCACTCGGGTACGCCTACGAGCAGTACTTC.